The 31 T cell receptor beta chains below come from one sample, sequenced in a study of beta chain features in type 1 diabetes. Study results and limitations: A moderate, significant TCRB CDR3 shortening appeared in type 1 diabetes across four CD4+ subsets.

No antigens are known for them. cDNA synthesis used the whole RNA isolate, giving expressed TCRB sequences. Assay used: immunoSEQ multiplex PCR; TCRdb lists only in-frame clones, some missing. The data hold around 180,000 clones, with around 8% observed a single time. The sequencing input was central memory CD4+ T cells from blood. These receptor sequences come from a woman aged 40 to 50 with type 1 diabetes.

This clone was seen once. The V call is TRBV10-3, the J call TRBJ2-3; 7 positions agree with TRBD2. The length of the CDR3 is 18 residues. V trimming: 2 bases; J trimming: 2 bases; junction bases outside the gene matches: 13. The germline V gene has CDR1 ENHRY and CDR2 SYGVKD. The CDR3 DNA follows: TGTGCCATCAGTGAGCCGAAGGGGCTAGCGGAGCACACAGATACGCAGTATTTT. Amino acid sequence: CAISEPKGLAEHTDTQYF.

The chain carries TRBV9 and TRBJ1-5, with 9 positions matching TRBD1. The CDR3 is 15 residues long. Germline CDR1 and CDR2: SGDLS and YYNGEE. Germline trimming cut 0 bases from V and 4 bases from J; bases unmatched to any gene: 2. The CDR3 is CASSVEGQGNQPQHF. In DNA form, the CDR3 reads TGTGCCAGCAGCGTAGAGGGACAGGGAAATCAGCCCCAGCATTTT.

This clone was observed a handful of times. CDR3 amino acids: CAISFASGGYEQYF. In nucleotides, the CDR3 is TGTGCCATCAGTTTCGCGTCGGGAGGGTACGAGCAGTACTTC. The rearrangement links TRBV10-3 to TRBJ2-7; 8 nucleotides align to TRBD2. Germline V gives CDR1 ENHRY, CDR2 SYGVKD. This CDR3 spans 14 amino acids. V lost 5 bases to trimming and J lost 4 bases; unmatched junction nucleotides: 7.

This chain connects TRBV30 to TRBJ1-1; TRBD1 aligns across 7 bases. The germline V gene has CDR1 GTSNPN and CDR2 SVGIG (reference sequence). V dropped 0 bases and J dropped 11; count of bases not matched to a gene: 3. The CDR3 length is 11 residues. CDR3 protein: CAWSVQGWAFF. The CDR3 bases are TGTGCCTGGAGTGTACAGGGGTGGGCTTTCTTT. The whole variable domain, filled in from reference TRBV30 and TRBJ1-1, reads SQTIHQWPATLVQPVGSPLSLECTVEGTSNPNLYWYRQAAGRGLQLLFYSVGIGQISSEVPQNLSASRPQDRQFILSSKKLLLSDSGFYLCAWSVQGWAFFGQGTRLTVV.

This clone was found many times. This chain connects TRBV7-3 to TRBJ2-5, with a tentative D call TRBD1 (6 bases). The CDR3 loop spans 14 amino acids. Germline V gene sequence: CDR1 SGHTA, CDR2 FQGTGA. V lost 2 bases, J lost 5 bases, and 12 bases lay in between. The CDR3 reads CASSLLGGPETQYF. CDR3 bases: TGTGCCAGCAGCTTATTAGGGGGACCGGAGACCCAGTACTTC.

The rearrangement links TRBV18 to TRBJ1-2; 7 bases fit TRBD1. Germline V gene sequence: CDR1 KGHSH, CDR2 LQKENI. This CDR3 has 13 amino acids. V gave up 3 bases and J gave up 8 bases; unmatched junction bases: 6. The CDR3 here is CASSPRTGEGYTF. The CDR3 DNA reads as TGTGCCAGCTCACCCCGGACAGGAGAGGGCTACACCTTC. Full variable domain (rest looked up from reference TRBV18 and TRBJ1-2): NAGVMQNPRHLVRRRGQEARLRCSPMKGHSHVYWYRQLPEEGLKFMVYLQKENIIDESGMPKERFSAEFPKEGPSILRIQQVVRGDSAAYFCASSPRTGEGYTFGSGTRLTVV.

This clone was picked up a small number of times. This chain links TRBV27 with TRBJ2-6, with 8 bases identical to TRBD1. The germline V gene has CDR1 MNHEY and CDR2 SMNVEV (reference sequence). The CDR3 is 19 residues long. Trimming removed 7 bases from V and 0 bases from J; junction bases left unmatched: 14. The CDR3 DNA is TGTGCCAGCACTCATCAGGGGGCTGGGGTTGTCTCTGGGGCCAACGTCCTGACTTTC. This sequence encodes CASTHQGAGVVSGANVLTF.

This clone was counted between two and nine times. The chain has TRBV11-1 and TRBJ2-5, with D uncertain. Looked up from germline, CDR1 is SGHAT and CDR2 is FQDESV (reference sequence). CDR3 length: 14 residues. The V and J ends lost 4 bases and 1 base respectively, with 10 bases between them. The DNA of the CDR3 is TGTGCCAGCAGCTCCTCATACTCCCAAGAGACCCAGTACTTC. It translates to CASSSSYSQETQYF.

This clone has only a few counts. This chain uses TRBV7-2 with TRBJ2-7; 10 positions match TRBD1. CDR1 and CDR2 (germline): SGHTA, FQGNSA. The CDR3 contains 14 residues. With V trimmed by 5 bases and J by 5 bases, 6 bases remained unmatched. CDR3 in amino acids: CASSTLTGGNEQYF. The CDR3 DNA reads TGTGCCAGCAGCACCCTGACAGGGGGCAACGAGCAGTACTTC.

This clone was counted between two and nine times. This chain connects TRBV9 to TRBJ2-1; 8 positions match TRBD2. The trim removed 4 bases at V and 4 bases at J, leaving 7 bases unmatched. This CDR3 is built from 15 residues. Germline lookup yields CDR1 SGDLS and CDR2 YYNGEE. The CDR3 sequence is CASSQGVAGYNEQFF. CDR3 nucleotides: TGTGCCAGCAGCCAGGGCGTAGCGGGGTACAATGAGCAGTTCTTC.

This clone showed up just a few times. This chain uses TRBV27 with TRBJ1-1; D possibly corresponds to TRBD1 (6 bases). The V gene lost 4 bases and the J gene lost 5 bases, with 17 bases spanning the gap. The CDR3 spans 15 residues. Per germline, CDR1 MNHEY and CDR2 SMNVEV (reference sequence). In nucleotides, the CDR3 is TGTGCCAGCAGTTGGGGGCTACAGGGAGATACTGAAGCTTTCTTT. It codes for CASSWGLQGDTEAFF.

This clone was detected a few times. The rearrangement links TRBV5-4 to TRBJ2-1; 12 bases match TRBD2. CDR1 is SGHNT and CDR2 is YYREEE in the germline V gene (reference sequence). V shed 2 bases, J shed 8 bases, and the junction held 5 bases outside the gene matches. The CDR3 is 15 residues long. In DNA, the CDR3 is TGTGCCAGCAGCTTAAGACTAGCGGGAGAGGATGAGCAGTTCTTC. Translation gives CASSLRLAGEDEQFF.

This chain uses TRBV7-3 with TRBJ2-2, with a weak D call TRBD1 (5 bases). The CDR3 has 16 residues. With 4 bases removed from V and 0 bases from J, the gap between germline ends came to 12 bases. Per germline, CDR1 SGHTA and CDR2 FQGTGA. The CDR3 loop is CASSSDSFTNTGELFF. The CDR3 nucleotides are TGTGCCAGCAGCTCAGACAGCTTTACGAACACCGGGGAGCTGTTTTTT. Full variable domain (rest looked up from reference TRBV7-3 and TRBJ2-2): GAGVSQTPSNKVTEKGKYVELRCDPISGHTALYWYRQSLGQGPEFLIYFQGTGAADDSGLPNDRFFAVRPEGSVSTLKIQRTERGDSAVYLCASSSDSFTNTGELFFGEGSRLTVL.

This clone occurred a few times. The rearrangement joins TRBV6-1 to TRBJ1-5; the D gene is possibly TRBD1 (5 bases). Trimming left V 4 bases short and J 0 bases short, with 10 bases between. The CDR3 contains 15 residues. CDR1 and CDR2 from the germline V gene are MNHNS and SASEGT. The chain's CDR3 is CASSGQQNSNQPQHF. The DNA for the CDR3 is TGTGCCAGCAGTGGACAGCAGAATAGCAATCAGCCCCAGCATTTT.

J is TRBJ1-2 and V is TRBV30; D gene ambiguous. Looked up from germline, CDR1 is GTSNPN and CDR2 is SVGIG (reference sequence). The V and J ends lost 5 bases and 4 bases respectively, with 20 bases between them. The CDR3 sequence is 15 residues long. The DNA for the CDR3 is TGTGCCTGGCGCAACACCCGAATTGCCTCCTATGGCTACACCTTC. Translation gives CAWRNTRIASYGYTF.

The chain employs TRBV7-9 and TRBJ1-1, with D uncertain. Trimming shortened V by 5 bases and J by 11 bases, and 18 bases separated the two germline ends. The CDR3 extends over 13 amino acids. Per germline, CDR1 SEHNR and CDR2 FQNEAQ (reference sequence). The CDR3 here is CASSEPPGRRAFF. The DNA of the CDR3 is TGTGCCAGCAGCGAGCCCCCGGGGAGGCGGGCTTTCTTT.

This clone was detected only a few times. This chain joins TRBV15 and TRBJ1-2, with D possibly being TRBD1 (6 bases). V lost 9 bases to trimming and J lost 4 bases, with 18 bases between them. From germline, CDR1 is LNHNV and CDR2 YYDKDF (reference sequence). CDR3 size: 14 residues. The CDR3 here is CATTPGGASYGYTF. The CDR3 nucleotides are TGTGCCACTACTCCGGGGGGCGCATCCTATGGCTACACCTTC.

V usage is TRBV19 and J usage is TRBJ2-5; 11 bases align to TRBD2. Germline assignment: CDR1 LNHDA and CDR2 SQIVND (reference sequence). CDR3 length equals 13 residues. V lost 8 bases, J lost 6 bases, and 5 bases stayed unmatched. The CDR3 region is CASSLAGGQTQYF. The DNA for the CDR3 is TGTGCCAGTTCGCTAGCGGGAGGCCAGACCCAGTACTTC.

This clone was detected only a few times. The chain uses TRBV11-2 and TRBJ1-1, with a possible D match to TRBD1 (6 bases). Germline V gives CDR1 SGHAT, CDR2 FQNNGV. This CDR3 region has 13 residues. V lost 5 bases and J 11 bases, leaving 18 bases between the germline ends. DNA of the CDR3: TGTGCCAGCAGCCCCACCGGGGGGGCGGAGGCTTTCTTT. Its translation: CASSPTGGAEAFF.

This clone was found a few times. The V and J genes are TRBV6-1 and TRBJ2-5, with TRBD2 matching 8 bases. The CDR3 runs to 11 residues. Germline CDR1 reads MNHNS; CDR2 reads SASEGT. V lost 6 bases and J lost 13; bases outside the gene matches: 7. The CDR3 nucleotides are TGTGCCAGCAGAACCGTAGCGGGGTGGTACTTC. Protein product: CASRTVAGWYF.

The genes are TRBV5-6 and TRBJ1-5; maybe TRBD1 (5 bases). The CDR3 extends over 15 amino acids. V lost 3 bases and J 6 bases, leaving 16 bases between the germline ends. Germline assignment: CDR1 SGHDT and CDR2 YYEEEE. CDR3 nucleotide sequence: TGTGCCAGCAGCTGGGCACAGGCGGAAAGTCAGCCCCAGCATTTT. It is translated as CASSWAQAESQPQHF.

This clone appeared a few times. The rearrangement joins TRBV30 to TRBJ2-3; the match to TRBD2 covers 8 bases. CDR3 length equals 14 residues. Germline assignment: CDR1 GTSNPN and CDR2 SVGIG (reference sequence). Losses at the gene ends were 3 bases for V and 4 bases for J; bases not matched to a gene: 6. CDR3 amino acids: CAWRPSGSADTQYF. CDR3 coding DNA: TGTGCCTGGAGACCCAGCGGGAGTGCAGATACGCAGTATTTT.

V is TRBV14 and J is TRBJ2-3; D possibly corresponds to TRBD2 (6 bases). The CDR3 is 15 amino acids. Trimming removed 5 bases at V and 10 bases at J, with 22 bases between. CDR1 is SGHDN and CDR2 is FVKESK in the germline V gene. The CDR3 coding sequence is TGTGCCAGCAGCTTCACGGGACTTACCACAGAGCCGCAGTATTTT. This sequence encodes CASSFTGLTTEPQYF. Full variable domain (outside the CDR3, taken from reference TRBV14 and TRBJ2-3): EAGVTQFPSHSVIEKGQTVTLRCDPISGHDNLYWYRRVMGKEIKFLLHFVKESKQDESGMPNNRFLAERTGGTYSTLKVQPAELEDSGVYFCASSFTGLTTEPQYFGPGTRLTVL.

This clone came up a few times. J is TRBJ2-7 and V is TRBV7-9; 7 bases agree with TRBD1. The V gene end was trimmed by 5 bases and the J gene end by 5 bases; junction bases not matched to a gene: 9. The CDR3 consists of 14 residues. The germline gives CDR1 SEHNR, CDR2 FQNEAQ (reference sequence). DNA for the CDR3: TGTGCCAGCAGCCCCCCTGACAGGGTTAACGAGCAGTACTTC. Encoded protein: CASSPPDRVNEQYF.

This clone has a handful of counts. V is TRBV9 and J is TRBJ2-7, with TRBD2 matching 9 bases. In germline, CDR1 is SGDLS, CDR2 YYNGEE. J lost 5 bases, V lost 0 bases, and 6 bases had no gene match. The length of the CDR3 is 15 residues. The CDR3 is CASSVVGAGGDEQYF. The CDR3 DNA is TGTGCCAGCAGCGTAGTCGGAGCGGGAGGCGACGAGCAGTACTTC.

This clone appeared a few times. Here the CDR3 reads CASSVSTGPGETQYF. The CDR3 bases are TGTGCCAGCAGCGTTTCGACAGGGCCAGGAGAGACCCAGTACTTC. The chain has TRBV9 and TRBJ2-5; 7 positions agree with TRBD1. The CDR3 contains 15 residues. V gave up 2 bases and J gave up 4 bases; unmatched junction bases: 8. The V gene's germline CDR1 is SGDLS and CDR2 YYNGEE.

This sequence joins TRBV27 and TRBJ1-6; 7 bases align to TRBD1. The germline CDR1 and CDR2 sequences are MNHEY and SMNVEV (reference sequence). There are 15 residues in the CDR3. J lost 4 bases, V lost 6 bases, and 6 bases had no gene match. The CDR3 DNA follows: TGTGCCAGCAGCCCCGCGGGACAGTATAATTCACCCCTCCACTTT. The encoded protein is CASSPAGQYNSPLHF.

This clone was seen only a few times. The chain employs TRBV15 and TRBJ2-1; TRBD2 is a possible D gene (6 bases). This CDR3 spans 16 amino acids. Trimming removed 3 bases from V and 2 bases from J, with 14 bases in between. Germline V lookup: CDR1 LNHNV, CDR2 YYDKDF (reference sequence). CDR3 bases: TGTGCCACCAGCAGCCTGGTGGGGGGACCCTACAATGAGCAGTTCTTC. This codes for CATSSLVGGPYNEQFF.

The V gene is TRBV7-2, the J gene TRBJ1-1; D is undetermined. This CDR3 region has 14 residues. Germline CDR1 reads SGHTA; CDR2 reads FQGNSA. V lost 4 bases to trimming and J lost 6 bases, with 15 bases between them. The CDR3 DNA reads as TGTGCCAGCAGCTCCACGTGGCGGGGTGCTGAAGCTTTCTTT. The encoded protein is CASSSTWRGAEAFF.

This clone was observed a handful of times. The chain uses TRBV6-1 and TRBJ1-6, with no clear D. This CDR3 comprises 12 residues. V gave up 6 bases and J gave up 10 bases, with 10 bases separating them. Germline loops: CDR1 MNHNS, CDR2 SASEGT. The CDR3 nucleotides read TGTGCCAGCAGACGGTCGCGGTCACCCCTCCACTTT. Its translation is CASRRSRSPLHF.

The V and J genes are TRBV18 and TRBJ2-7; possible D gene TRBD2, 6 bases. The CDR3 loop spans 14 amino acids. Germline V CDR1 and CDR2: KGHSH, LQKENI. The V gene lost 5 bases and the J gene lost 3 bases, with 14 bases spanning the gap. CDR3 bases: TGTGCCAGCTCAGACTCCGGGACTTACTACGAGCAGTACTTC. This translates into CASSDSGTYYEQYF.